The 18 T cell receptor beta chains listed next were all sequenced from one sample in a study of blood T cell repertoires in COVID-19. TCRdb's copy holds only in-frame clones and misses some; the assay was immunoSEQ multiplex PCR. Among 210,000 or so clones listed, nearly 90% were seen once. Sequencing was done on a sample of peripheral blood. The receptors were gathered from a man aged 45-60 years with acute or convalescent COVID-19.

J is TRBJ1-1 and V is TRBV5-8; D perhaps matches TRBD1 (5 bases). The V end lost 0 bases, the J end lost 1 base, and 7 bases lay between the germline ends. Germline CDR1 and CDR2: SGHTS and YDEGEE. The CDR3 is 14 residues long. The CDR3 loop reads CASSLEQENTEAFF. The CDR3 DNA reads as TGTGCCAGCAGCTTGGAACAGGAGAACACTGAAGCTTTCTTT.

The chain employs TRBV3-1 (or the pseudogene TRBV3-2) and TRBJ1-3; D is ambiguous. Germline-derived CDR1 and CDR2 are LGHDT and YNNKEL (reference sequence). Trimming stripped 3 bases from V and 1 base from J, with 7 bases between. The CDR3 covers 14 residues. The CDR3 protein is CASSQGRSGNTIYF. The CDR3 DNA follows: TGTGCCAGCAGCCAGGGCCGTTCTGGAAACACCATATATTTT.

The chain has TRBV6-4 and TRBJ1-2; 10 bases line up with TRBD1. With 6 bases clipped from V and 3 bases from J, the junction kept 10 bases outside the gene matches. This CDR3 has 16 residues. CDR1 is MRHNA, CDR2 SNTAGT, per germline. In nucleotides, the CDR3 is TGTGCCAGCAGAAAACAGGACAGGGGGGTGGACTATGGCTACACCTTC. Its translation is CASRKQDRGVDYGYTF.

This clone was observed a single time. The chain links TRBV19 to TRBJ2-1; tentative D call: TRBD2 (6 bases). The CDR3 sequence is 15 residues long. Between the trimmed V and J ends, which lost 3 bases and 4 bases, there was a span of 13 bases. The germline gives CDR1 LNHDA, CDR2 SQIVND (reference sequence). The CDR3 here is CASSIRASDYNEQFF. CDR3 sequence (DNA): TGTGCCAGTAGTATCCGCGCTAGCGATTACAATGAGCAGTTCTTC. The complete variable domain, with remaining parts taken from reference TRBV19 and TRBJ2-1, reads DGGITQSPKYLFRKEGQNVTLSCEQNLNHDAMYWYRQDPGQGLRLIYYSQIVNDFQKGDIAEGYSVSREKKESFPLTVTSAQKNPTAFYLCASSIRASDYNEQFFGPGTRLTVL.

The rearrangement joins TRBV28 to TRBJ1-4; possible D gene TRBD1, 5 bases. The CDR3 extends over 15 amino acids. Germline-derived CDR1 and CDR2 are MDHEN and SYDVKM. The V and J ends lost 5 bases and 0 bases respectively, with 10 bases between them. The chain's CDR3 is CASSDGHATNEKLFF. The CDR3 DNA sequence: TGTGCCAGCAGTGACGGACACGCAACTAATGAAAAACTGTTTTTT.

This clone was seen only once. The genes are TRBV25-1 and TRBJ1-2; D is unresolved. V was trimmed by 4 bases and J by 4 bases, leaving 13 bases between them. The CDR3 is 14 amino acids. The V gene's germline CDR1 is MGHDK and CDR2 SYGVNS. The CDR3: CASSARRHGYGYTF. For the CDR3, the DNA is TGTGCCAGCAGTGCTAGGCGTCACGGCTATGGCTACACCTTC.

This chain joins TRBV10-3 and TRBJ1-4; D is possibly TRBD1 (5 bases). Trimming stripped 2 bases from V and 6 bases from J, with 19 bases between. The CDR3 is made up of 17 amino acids. CDR1 is ENHRY and CDR2 is SYGVKD in the germline V gene. DNA for the CDR3: TGTGCCATCAGTGAGAAGGCCGCAGGGCGAGGTGATGAAAAACTGTTTTTT. As protein: CAISEKAAGRGDEKLFF.

Regarding this clone: Other nucleotide sequences in the sample specify the same CDR3. This chain joins TRBV7-2 and TRBJ1-2; TRBD1 agrees at 10 bases. Looked up from germline, CDR1 is SGHTA and CDR2 is FQGNSA. The CDR3 runs to 13 residues. Trimming removed 3 bases from V and 7 bases from J; junction bases left unmatched: 2. Here the CDR3 DNA reads TGTGCCAGCAGCTTGGGGACAGGGGTTGGCTACACCTTC. Translation gives CASSLGTGVGYTF.

This chain connects TRBV19 to TRBJ1-2, with TRBD1 as a possible D gene (6 bases). CDR3 length: 13 residues. Trimming shortened V by 4 bases and J by 10 bases, and 16 bases separated the two germline ends. Germline values: CDR1 LNHDA, CDR2 SQIVND (reference sequence). The CDR3 sequence: CASSTDNRELYTF. The CDR3 DNA reads as TGTGCCAGTAGTACGGACAACAGGGAGCTCTACACCTTC.

This clone has more than one count but fewer than ten. In nucleotides, the CDR3 is TGTGCCAGCAGCTTGGGGAGACGAGTC. Translating it yields CASSLGRRV. The chain recombines TRBV5-4 with TRBJ2-7; no clear D. This CDR3 is built from 9 residues. Germline V lookup: CDR1 SGHNT, CDR2 YYREEE (reference sequence).

This chain links TRBV6-1 with TRBJ1-2; D is perhaps TRBD1 (5 bases). Germline V CDR1 and CDR2: MNHNS, SASEGT. The CDR3 is 16 residues long. Trimming cost V 0 bases and J 1 base, with 12 bases left between them. In nucleotides, the CDR3 is TGTGCCAGCAGTGAAGCCGGGGGGGTAGTTAACTATGGCTACACCTTC. As protein: CASSEAGGVVNYGYTF.

The rearrangement links TRBV19 to TRBJ2-7; 10 bases map to TRBD1. Trimming cost V 4 bases and J 3 bases; bases outside gene matches: 3. CDR1 LNHDA and CDR2 SQIVND come from the germline V gene (reference sequence). The length of the CDR3 is 14 residues. DNA for the CDR3: TGTGCCAGTAGTACGGGGGACAGGGGCTACGAGCAGTACTTC. It translates to CASSTGDRGYEQYF. Full variable domain (remainder filled in from reference TRBV19 and TRBJ2-7): DGGITQSPKYLFRKEGQNVTLSCEQNLNHDAMYWYRQDPGQGLRLIYYSQIVNDFQKGDIAEGYSVSREKKESFPLTVTSAQKNPTAFYLCASSTGDRGYEQYFGPGTRLTVT.

The chain is built from TRBV5-1 and TRBJ1-1; tentative D call: TRBD1 (5 bases). This CDR3 region has 15 residues. In germline, CDR1 is SGHRS, CDR2 YFSETQ. Trimming left V 4 bases short and J 1 base short, with 14 bases between. Written as DNA, the CDR3 is TGCGCCAGCAGCCTATCAGGGAATAGGAACACTGAAGCTTTCTTT. It codes for CASSLSGNRNTEAFF.

The chain combines TRBV7-2 with TRBJ2-3; 10 bases align to TRBD2. V lost 5 bases to trimming and J lost 4 bases; unmatched junction nucleotides: 9. This CDR3 is built from 16 residues. CDR1 is SGHTA and CDR2 is FQGNSA in the germline V gene. Here the CDR3 reads CASSAMLAGVSDTQYF. The CDR3 nucleotides read TGTGCCAGCAGCGCAATGCTAGCGGGGGTCTCAGATACGCAGTATTTT.

J is TRBJ1-3 and V is TRBV6-5; maybe TRBD1 (6 bases). The CDR3 runs to 14 residues. Germline lookup yields CDR1 MNHEY and CDR2 SVGAGI. The V and J ends lost 6 bases and 4 bases respectively, with 13 bases between them. The CDR3 spells CASRVTGFGNTIYF. The CDR3 DNA reads as TGTGCCAGCAGGGTAACAGGGTTCGGAAACACCATATATTTT.

Here the CDR3 DNA reads TGTGCCAGCAGTTTCGGGGGACAGCAAAGCTCTGGGGCCAACGTCCTGACTTTC. Its protein product is CASSFGGQQSSGANVLTF. The genes are TRBV28 and TRBJ2-6; possible D gene TRBD1, 7 bases. CDR1 is MDHEN, CDR2 SYDVKM, per germline. The CDR3 contains 18 residues. Trimming cost V 3 bases and J 0 bases, with 15 bases left between them.

This clone was seen just once. CDR3 sequence: CASSSDRGSYNEQFF. CDR3 nucleotides: TGTGCCAGCAGCTCGGACAGGGGGAGTTACAATGAGCAGTTCTTC. The chain links TRBV6-4 to TRBJ2-1; 10 bases agree with TRBD1. Trimming at V came to 6 bases and at J to 4 bases, leaving 6 bases not matched to a gene. The CDR3 is 15 residues long. CDR1 MRHNA and CDR2 SNTAGT come from the germline V gene.

The V and J genes are TRBV19 and TRBJ1-2; TRBD1 might be the D (5 bases). V lost 11 bases to trimming and J lost 3 bases, with 13 bases between them. The CDR3 length is 12 residues. Germline lookup yields CDR1 LNHDA and CDR2 SQIVND (reference sequence). The CDR3: CAVGRGDYGYTF. The DNA for the CDR3 is TGTGCCGTCGGGCGGGGCGACTATGGCTACACCTTC. Looking up the rest from reference TRBV19 and TRBJ1-2 gives the full variable domain: DGGITQSPKYLFRKEGQNVTLSCEQNLNHDAMYWYRQDPGQGLRLIYYSQIVNDFQKGDIAEGYSVSREKKESFPLTVTSAQKNPTAFYLCAVGRGDYGYTFGSGTRLTVV.